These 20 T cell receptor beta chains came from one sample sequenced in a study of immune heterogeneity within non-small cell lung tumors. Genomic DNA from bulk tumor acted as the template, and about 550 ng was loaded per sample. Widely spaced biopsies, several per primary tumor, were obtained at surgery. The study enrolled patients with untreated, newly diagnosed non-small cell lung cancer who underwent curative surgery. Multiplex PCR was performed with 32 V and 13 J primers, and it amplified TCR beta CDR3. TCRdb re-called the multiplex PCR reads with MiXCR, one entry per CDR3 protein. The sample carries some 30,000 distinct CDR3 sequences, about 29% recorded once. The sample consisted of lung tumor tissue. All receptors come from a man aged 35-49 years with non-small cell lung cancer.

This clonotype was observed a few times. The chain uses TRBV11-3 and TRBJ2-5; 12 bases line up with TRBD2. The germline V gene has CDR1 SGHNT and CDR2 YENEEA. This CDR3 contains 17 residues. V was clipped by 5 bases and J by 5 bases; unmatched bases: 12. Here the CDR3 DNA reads TGTGCCAGCAGCCTCCGAATTCGACTAGCGGGAGTGGAGACCCAGTACTTC. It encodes CASSLRIRLAGVETQYF.

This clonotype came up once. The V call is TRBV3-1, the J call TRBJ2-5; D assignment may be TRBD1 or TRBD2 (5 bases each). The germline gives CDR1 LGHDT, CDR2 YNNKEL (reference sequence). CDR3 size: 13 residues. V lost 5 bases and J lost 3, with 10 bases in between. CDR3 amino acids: CASSKGPKETQYF. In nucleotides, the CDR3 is TGTGCCAGCAGCAAGGGACCTAAAGAGACCCAGTACTTC.

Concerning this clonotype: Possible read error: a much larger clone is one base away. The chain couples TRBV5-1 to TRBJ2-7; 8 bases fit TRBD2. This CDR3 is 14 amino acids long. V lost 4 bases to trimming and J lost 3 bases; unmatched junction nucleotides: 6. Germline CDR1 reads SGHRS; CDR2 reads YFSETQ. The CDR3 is CASSAGTRGYEQYF. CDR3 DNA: TGCGCCAGCAGCGCCGGGACTAGAGGCTACGAGCAGTACTTC.

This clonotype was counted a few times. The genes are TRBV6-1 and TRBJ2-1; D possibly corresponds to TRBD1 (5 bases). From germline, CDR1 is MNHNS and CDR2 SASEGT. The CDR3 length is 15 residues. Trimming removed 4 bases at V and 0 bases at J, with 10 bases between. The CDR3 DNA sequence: TGTGCCAGCAGTGTGGACAATTTCTCCTACAATGAGCAGTTCTTC. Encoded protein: CASSVDNFSYNEQFF.

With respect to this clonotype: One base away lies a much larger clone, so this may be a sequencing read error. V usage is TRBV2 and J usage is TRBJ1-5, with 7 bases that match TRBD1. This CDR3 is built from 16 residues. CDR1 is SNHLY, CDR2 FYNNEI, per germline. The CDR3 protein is CDSSLSGTALNQPQHF. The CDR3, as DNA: TGTGACAGCAGTCTATCCGGGACAGCCCTCAATCAGCCCCAGCATTTT.

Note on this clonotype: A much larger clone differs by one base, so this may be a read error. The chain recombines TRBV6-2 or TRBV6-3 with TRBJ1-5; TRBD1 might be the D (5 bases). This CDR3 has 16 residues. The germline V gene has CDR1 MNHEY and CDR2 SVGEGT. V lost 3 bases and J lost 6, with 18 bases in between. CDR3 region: CASSYVLDMGLQPQHF. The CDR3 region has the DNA TGTGCCAGCAGTTATGTTCTTGACATGGGGCTTCAGCCCCAGCATTTT.

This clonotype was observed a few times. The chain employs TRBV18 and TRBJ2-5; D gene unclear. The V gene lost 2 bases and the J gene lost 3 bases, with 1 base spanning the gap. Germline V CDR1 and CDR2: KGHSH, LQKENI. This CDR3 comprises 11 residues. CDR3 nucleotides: TGTGCCAGCTCACCAGAAGAGACCCAGTACTTC. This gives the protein CASSPEETQYF.

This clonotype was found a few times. The CDR3 reads CASSASTGGASGNTIYF. The CDR3 nucleotides are TGTGCCAGCAGCGCCTCTACAGGGGGCGCTTCTGGAAACACCATATATTTT. This chain connects TRBV9 to TRBJ1-3, with 9 bases aligning to TRBD1. J lost 1 base, V lost 3 bases, and 8 bases had no gene match. The length of the CDR3 is 17 residues. Germline loops: CDR1 SGDLS, CDR2 YYNGEE.

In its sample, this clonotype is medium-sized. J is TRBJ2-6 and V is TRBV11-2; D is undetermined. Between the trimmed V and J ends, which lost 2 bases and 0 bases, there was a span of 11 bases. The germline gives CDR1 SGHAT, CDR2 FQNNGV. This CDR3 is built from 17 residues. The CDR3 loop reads CASSLRATDSGANVLTF. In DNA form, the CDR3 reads TGTGCCAGCAGCTTACGGGCCACCGACTCTGGGGCCAACGTCCTGACTTTC.

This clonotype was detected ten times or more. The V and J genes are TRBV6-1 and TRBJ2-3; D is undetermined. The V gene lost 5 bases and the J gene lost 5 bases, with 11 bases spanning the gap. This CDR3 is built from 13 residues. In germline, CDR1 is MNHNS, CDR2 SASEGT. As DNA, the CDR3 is TGTGCCAGCAGTCGGACGTGGGAAGATACGCAGTATTTT. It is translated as CASSRTWEDTQYF.

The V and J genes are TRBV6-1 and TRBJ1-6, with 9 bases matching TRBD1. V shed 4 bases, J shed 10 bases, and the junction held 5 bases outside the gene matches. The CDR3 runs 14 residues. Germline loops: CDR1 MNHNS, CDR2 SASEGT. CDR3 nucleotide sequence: TGTGCCAGCAGTGCCGGGACAGGGAACTCACCCCTCCACTTT. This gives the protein CASSAGTGNSPLHF.

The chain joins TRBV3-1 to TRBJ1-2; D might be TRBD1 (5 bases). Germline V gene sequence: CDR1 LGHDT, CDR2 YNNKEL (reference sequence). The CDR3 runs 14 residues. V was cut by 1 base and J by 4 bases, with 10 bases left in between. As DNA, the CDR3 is TGTGCCAGCAGCCAAGGGGACTCAGTCTATGGCTACACCTTC. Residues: CASSQGDSVYGYTF.

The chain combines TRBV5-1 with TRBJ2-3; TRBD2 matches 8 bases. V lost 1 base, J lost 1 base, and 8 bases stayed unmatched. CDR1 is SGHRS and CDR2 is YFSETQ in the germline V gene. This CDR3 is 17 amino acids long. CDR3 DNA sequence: TGCGCCAGCAGCTTGAAACCTAGCGGGCGACGCACAGATACGCAGTATTTT. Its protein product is CASSLKPSGRRTDTQYF.

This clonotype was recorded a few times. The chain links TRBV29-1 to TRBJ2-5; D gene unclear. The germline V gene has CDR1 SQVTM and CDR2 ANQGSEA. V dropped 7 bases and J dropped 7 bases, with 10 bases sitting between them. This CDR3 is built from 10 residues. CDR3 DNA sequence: TGCAGCGGCTTTTGGGTGACCCAGTACTTC. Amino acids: CSGFWVTQYF.

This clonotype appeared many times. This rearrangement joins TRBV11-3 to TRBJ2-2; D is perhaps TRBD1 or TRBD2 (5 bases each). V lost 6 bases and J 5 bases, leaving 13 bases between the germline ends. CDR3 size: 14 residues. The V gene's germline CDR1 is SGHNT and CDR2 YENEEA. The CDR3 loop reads CASRDRGGTGELFF. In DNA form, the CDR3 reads TGTGCCAGCAGGGATAGGGGCGGGACCGGGGAGCTGTTTTTT. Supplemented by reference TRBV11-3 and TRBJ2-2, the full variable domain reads EAGVVQSPRYKIIEKKQPVAFWCNPISGHNTLYWYLQNLGQGPELLIRYENEEAVDDSQLPKDRFSAERLKGVDSTLKIQPAELGDSAVYLCASRDRGGTGELFFGEGSRLTVL.

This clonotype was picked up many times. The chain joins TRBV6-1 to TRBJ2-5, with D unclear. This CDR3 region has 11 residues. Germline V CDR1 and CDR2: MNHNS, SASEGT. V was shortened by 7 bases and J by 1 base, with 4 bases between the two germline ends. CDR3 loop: CASTPQETQYF. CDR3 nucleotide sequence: TGTGCCAGCACCCCCCAAGAGACCCAGTACTTC.

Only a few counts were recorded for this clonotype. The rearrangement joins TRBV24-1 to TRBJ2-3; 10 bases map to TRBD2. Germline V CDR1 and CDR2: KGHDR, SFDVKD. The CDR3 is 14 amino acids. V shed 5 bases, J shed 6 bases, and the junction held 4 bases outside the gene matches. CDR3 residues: CATSASGRTDTQYF. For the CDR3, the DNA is TGTGCCACCAGTGCTAGCGGGAGAACCGATACGCAGTATTTT.

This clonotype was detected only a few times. The CDR3 sequence: CASSYDNQPQHF. In DNA form, the CDR3 reads TGTGCCAGCAGCTACGACAATCAGCCCCAGCATTTT. The chain links TRBV7-2 to TRBJ1-5; D is unresolved. The CDR3 contains 12 residues. The V gene lost 4 bases and the J gene lost 3 bases, with 4 bases spanning the gap. Germline V CDR1 and CDR2: SGHTA, FQGNSA.

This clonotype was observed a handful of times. As DNA, the CDR3 is TGTGCCAGCAGTCCGAGTGGGGATACGCAGTATTTT. Amino acid sequence: CASSPSGDTQYF. The chain joins TRBV16 to TRBJ2-3; D is undetermined. Germline-derived CDR1 and CDR2 are KGHSY and FQNENV. CDR3 length: 12 residues. Trimming took off 6 bases at V and 6 bases at J, with 10 bases between the two ends. Supplemented by reference TRBV16 and TRBJ2-3, the full variable domain reads GEEVAQTPKHLVRGEGQKAKLYCAPIKGHSYVFWYQQVLKNEFKFLISFQNENVFDETGMPKERFSAKCLPNSPCSLEIQATKLEDSAVYFCASSPSGDTQYFGPGTRLTVL.

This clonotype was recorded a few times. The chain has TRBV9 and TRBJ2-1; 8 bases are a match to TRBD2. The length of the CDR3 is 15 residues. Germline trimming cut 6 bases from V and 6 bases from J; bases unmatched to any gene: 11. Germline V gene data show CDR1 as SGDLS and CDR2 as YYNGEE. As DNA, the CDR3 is TGTGCCAGCAACAGGGAGGGTAGCGGGACCAATGAGCAGTTCTTC. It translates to CASNREGSGTNEQFF.